This note documents a single T cell receptor (beta chain) sequence. The data were taken from a study of blood T cell repertoires in COVID-19. Study context: T cells, B-cell-depleted T cells, or PBMCs provided the cDNA or gDNA that served as material.

The CDR3 spans 13 residues. CDR1 is SGHAT and CDR2 is FQNNGV in the germline V gene. V dropped 3 bases and J dropped 0 bases, with 6 bases sitting between them. Only in-frame clones appear in the TCRdb table, and some are missing; sequencing was by immunoSEQ multiplex PCR. The table has 130,000 or so clones, less than 90% seen once; the top ten hold approximately 3.9%. Participants were aged about 18 to 90 years, lived in 20 to 30 US areas, and enrolled virtually. Researchers sorted participants into cohorts using their self-reported clinical history. The sequence came from a woman in her 30s who had recovered from COVID-19. Sequenced: PBMCs or T cells enriched from blood (not recorded which). This chain joins TRBV11-2 and TRBJ2-7, with a weak D call TRBD2 (6 bases). The CDR3 spells CASSLDYSYEQYF. For the CDR3, the DNA is TGTGCCAGCAGCTTGGACTACTCCTACGAGCAGTACTTC.